These 32 T cell receptor beta chains were all obtained from the same sample, sequenced in a study of blood T cell repertoires in COVID-19. TCRdb keeps only in-frame clones here, not all; method: immunoSEQ multiplex PCR. The sample contains tens of thousands of clones, around 85% of which appear only once. Sample: peripheral blood. These receptors were taken from a man over 45 with acute or convalescent COVID-19.

The gene calls are TRBV5-6 and TRBJ2-6; D remains ambiguous. This CDR3 contains 15 residues. Germline V gene lookup returns CDR1 SGHDT and CDR2 YYEEEE. Trimming pared 0 bases from V and 0 bases from J, leaving 4 bases between. The CDR3, as DNA: TGTGCCAGCAGCTTGGCCTCCTCTGGGGCCAACGTCCTGACTTTC. This encodes CASSLASSGANVLTF.

The chain combines TRBV11-2 with TRBJ2-5, with 13 positions matching TRBD2. CDR3 size: 15 residues. From germline, CDR1 is SGHAT and CDR2 FQNNGV. V gave up 6 bases and J gave up 9 bases; unmatched junction bases: 10. The CDR3: CASSLLAGGPGAQYF. CDR3 sequence (DNA): TGTGCCAGCAGTTTACTAGCGGGAGGGCCTGGGGCCCAGTACTTC.

CDR3 coding DNA: TGTGCCAGCTCGCGGGGGAGCGGGGCAGGCAATGAGCAGTTCTTC. Translated, it gives CASSRGSGAGNEQFF. This chain joins TRBV18 and TRBJ2-1; 7 positions agree with TRBD2. V lost 6 bases and J lost 6; bases outside the gene matches: 11. Germline CDR1 and CDR2: KGHSH and LQKENI. The CDR3 runs to 15 residues.

V usage is TRBV30 and J usage is TRBJ1-2; no clear D. This CDR3 is 11 amino acids long. Trimming took off 0 bases at V and 8 bases at J, with 7 bases between the two ends. Germline-derived CDR1 and CDR2 are GTSNPN and SVGIG (reference sequence). Written as DNA, the CDR3 is TGTGCCTGGAGTGTAAACACGGGCTACACCTTC. Residues: CAWSVNTGYTF.

The rearrangement links TRBV7-2 to TRBJ2-1; TRBD2 matches 9 bases. The CDR3 length is 18 residues. The V and J ends lost 1 base and 8 bases, in that order; junction bases with no gene match: 15. Germline CDR1 is SGHTA and CDR2 is FQGNSA. The CDR3 protein is CASSLVLGLAGKMDEQFF. For the CDR3, the DNA is TGTGCCAGCAGCTTAGTTTTGGGACTAGCCGGTAAAATGGATGAGCAGTTCTTC.

The V and J genes are TRBV19 and TRBJ2-3; D unresolved. The CDR3 covers 12 residues. The V gene lost 5 bases and the J gene lost 6 bases, with 9 bases spanning the gap. Germline V gene data show CDR1 as LNHDA and CDR2 as SQIVND (reference sequence). CDR3 bases: TGTGCCAGTAGTCGATCCGGGGATACGCAGTATTTT. This sequence encodes CASSRSGDTQYF.

This sequence joins TRBV29-1 and TRBJ1-6; 7 bases align to TRBD1. The junction had 4 bases not matched to a gene; V was cut back by 6 bases and J by 8 bases. The CDR3 length is 12 residues. The germline gives CDR1 SQVTM, CDR2 ANQGSEA. The DNA for the CDR3 is TGCAGCGTCTTAGACAGGGATTCACCCCTCCACTTT. Its protein is CSVLDRDSPLHF.

The rearrangement uses TRBV11-2 and TRBJ1-1; D possibly corresponds to TRBD1 (5 bases). CDR1 is SGHAT and CDR2 is FQNNGV in the germline V gene. The CDR3 spans 15 residues. V dropped 5 bases and J dropped 5 bases, with 18 bases sitting between them. The CDR3 DNA reads TGTGCCAGCAGCCCTGCGGGACGGGGGAGGACTGAAGCTTTCTTT. It encodes CASSPAGRGRTEAFF.

The chain recombines TRBV6-5 with TRBJ2-1; TRBD2 matches 7 bases. The CDR3 runs to 16 residues. V lost 3 bases to trimming and J lost 7 bases; unmatched junction nucleotides: 12. Germline V gene lookup returns CDR1 MNHEY and CDR2 SVGAGI. The CDR3 protein is CASSYSPPGLTNEQFF. The CDR3 nucleotides read TGTGCCAGCAGTTATTCGCCCCCGGGACTAACGAATGAGCAGTTCTTC.

This chain joins TRBV7-2 and TRBJ2-1, with 9 bases aligning to TRBD1. V lost 5 bases, J lost 15 bases, and 14 bases stayed unmatched. This CDR3 is 14 amino acids long. Germline CDR1 is SGHTA and CDR2 is FQGNSA. The CDR3 sequence: CASSPGQGMGDRFF. The CDR3 DNA sequence: TGTGCCAGCAGCCCCGGACAGGGGATGGGGGATCGGTTCTTC.

The chain couples TRBV14 to TRBJ2-5; 7 nucleotides agree with TRBD1. Germline-derived CDR1 and CDR2 are SGHDN and FVKESK. The CDR3 consists of 18 residues. V was clipped by 0 bases and J by 1 base; unmatched bases: 11. This CDR3 is CASSQDHRGQQGQETQYF. CDR3 in DNA: TGTGCCAGCAGCCAAGATCATAGGGGACAGCAAGGCCAAGAGACCCAGTACTTC. Drawing the rest from reference TRBV14 and TRBJ2-5, the complete variable domain is EAGVTQFPSHSVIEKGQTVTLRCDPISGHDNLYWYRRVMGKEIKFLLHFVKESKQDESGMPNNRFLAERTGGTYSTLKVQPAELEDSGVYFCASSQDHRGQQGQETQYFGPGTRLLVL.

The chain is built from TRBV7-9 and TRBJ2-7; 9 bases are a match to TRBD2. Germline CDR1 reads SEHNR; CDR2 reads FQNEAQ (reference sequence). J gave up 5 bases and V 5 bases, and 10 bases lay outside the gene matches. CDR3 length: 15 amino acids. Here the CDR3 reads CASSDPGTSLDEQYF. The CDR3 nucleotides read TGTGCCAGCAGCGATCCCGGGACTAGCCTCGACGAGCAGTACTTC.

This chain uses TRBV5-1 with TRBJ1-5, with D maybe TRBD1 (6 bases). Looked up from germline, CDR1 is SGHRS and CDR2 is YFSETQ. The length of the CDR3 is 16 residues. Trimming shortened V by 4 bases and J by 3 bases, and 17 bases separated the two germline ends. The DNA of the CDR3 is TGCGCCAGCAGCCCCGAGGGGGTAGGGTTCAATCAGCCCCAGCATTTT. Its protein product is CASSPEGVGFNQPQHF.

The chain has TRBV18 and TRBJ1-5; tentative D call: TRBD1 (5 bases). The V and J ends lost 3 bases and 4 bases respectively, with 7 bases between them. This CDR3 spans 13 amino acids. From germline, CDR1 is KGHSH and CDR2 LQKENI. This chain's CDR3 is CASSPDKNQPQHF. CDR3 coding DNA: TGTGCCAGCTCACCGGACAAGAATCAGCCCCAGCATTTT.

In this sample, this clone turned up a few times. V gene TRBV19 combines with J gene TRBJ1-5; D remains ambiguous. The germline V gene has CDR1 LNHDA and CDR2 SQIVND (reference sequence). This CDR3 comprises 14 residues. Between the trimmed V and J ends, which lost 3 bases and 4 bases, there was a span of 10 bases. CDR3 in DNA: TGTGCCAGTAGTATTGAGGCAGTTAATCAGCCCCAGCATTTT. It translates to CASSIEAVNQPQHF.

V and J are TRBV18 and TRBJ1-2; the D is unclear. The CDR3 runs 11 residues. The V and J ends lost 2 bases and 9 bases respectively, with 7 bases between them. CDR1 is KGHSH, CDR2 LQKENI, per germline. In DNA, the CDR3 is TGTGCCAGCTCACCAGCCGAGAGCTACACCTTC. Translating gives CASSPAESYTF.

The chain's CDR3 is CASSEGTGHQPQHF. DNA for the CDR3: TGTGCCAGCAGTGAAGGGACAGGGCATCAGCCCCAGCATTTT. The V and J genes are TRBV2 and TRBJ1-5, with 8 nucleotides matching TRBD1. Looked up from germline, CDR1 is SNHLY and CDR2 is FYNNEI. The CDR3 covers 14 residues. The V and J ends lost 1 base and 5 bases, in that order; junction bases with no gene match: 1.

On this clone: Other DNA sequences within the sample encode an identical CDR3. The chain carries TRBV18 and TRBJ1-5; the match to TRBD1 covers 8 bases. Germline V gene lookup returns CDR1 KGHSH and CDR2 LQKENI. J lost 5 bases, V lost 2 bases, and 5 bases had no gene match. CDR3 length: 15 amino acids. The CDR3 DNA is TGTGCCAGCTCACCAAGGCAGGGGGCGGATCAGCCCCAGCATTTT. The encoded protein is CASSPRQGADQPQHF.

V gene TRBV5-8 combines with J gene TRBJ2-7, with 7 bases lining up with TRBD2. J gave up 9 bases and V 4 bases, and 13 bases lay outside the gene matches. The CDR3 loop spans 14 amino acids. Germline CDR1 reads SGHTS; CDR2 reads YDEGEE. The CDR3 region is CASSLGTTPSGQYF. The CDR3 DNA reads as TGTGCCAGCAGCCTCGGGACTACTCCCTCCGGGCAGTACTTC.

The chain is built from TRBV7-6 and TRBJ2-1; the D gene is possibly TRBD2 (5 bases). CDR1 is SGHVS, CDR2 FNYEAQ, per germline. The germline V and J ends were trimmed by 2 bases and 5 bases, with 16 bases remaining between them. The CDR3 is made up of 16 amino acids. The CDR3 DNA follows: TGTGCCAGCAGCTTACGGGGAGCCCCCCAGGACAATGAGCAGTTCTTC. Amino acids: CASSLRGAPQDNEQFF.

In this sample, this clone turned up once. The J gene is TRBJ2-2, the V gene TRBV19; TRBD1 is a possible D gene (6 bases). From germline, CDR1 is LNHDA and CDR2 SQIVND (reference sequence). The CDR3 loop spans 13 amino acids. V dropped 3 bases and J dropped 7 bases, with 9 bases sitting between them. This chain's CDR3 is CASSITDSGELFF. CDR3 nucleotides: TGTGCCAGTAGTATTACGGACAGCGGGGAGCTGTTTTTT.

The sample holds one count of this clone. The chain carries TRBV30 and TRBJ2-3; possible D gene TRBD2, 5 bases. Germline V gives CDR1 GTSNPN, CDR2 SVGIG (reference sequence). The CDR3 contains 13 residues. V shed 3 bases and J shed 4 bases, with 11 bases lying between them. DNA for the CDR3: TGTGCCTGGAGACTAGGGTTCCCAGATACGCAGTATTTT. Translated: CAWRLGFPDTQYF.

This chain joins TRBV6-6 and TRBJ1-1, with 9 bases aligning to TRBD1. CDR3 length equals 14 residues. After removal of 6 bases from V and 3 bases from J, the junction contained 5 bases not matched to a gene. Germline CDR1 MNHNY, CDR2 SVGAGI (reference sequence). This CDR3 is CASSLRQGDTEAFF. DNA for the CDR3: TGTGCCAGCAGCCTGAGACAGGGGGACACTGAAGCTTTCTTT.

This clone was found once. The gene calls are TRBV20-1 and TRBJ1-2, with D possibly being TRBD1 (6 bases). The ends were cut back, 5 bases at V and 8 bases at J, with 12 bases in the middle. Germline loops: CDR1 DFQATT, CDR2 SNEGSKA (reference sequence). CDR3 length equals 11 residues. In DNA, the CDR3 is TGCAGTGCTCCAGGGGCCGAGGGCTACACCTTC. This translates into CSAPGAEGYTF.

The chain carries TRBV6-5 and TRBJ2-3, with 8 bases aligning to TRBD2. The CDR3 sequence is 13 residues long. Germline loops: CDR1 MNHEY, CDR2 SVGAGI. V shed 6 bases and J 6 bases; nucleotides not matched to a gene: 5. DNA of the CDR3: TGTGCCAGCAGATTCGGGGGGGCGGATACGCAGTATTTT. Translating gives CASRFGGADTQYF.

The V gene is TRBV28, the J gene TRBJ2-7; 9 bases fit TRBD2. Trimming at V came to 8 bases and at J to 0 bases, leaving 5 bases not matched to a gene. Germline CDR1 and CDR2: MDHEN and SYDVKM. CDR3 length: 14 amino acids. CDR3 sequence reads: CASRRGGSSYEQYF. The DNA for the CDR3 is TGTGCCAGCCGGCGGGGGGGAAGCTCCTACGAGCAGTACTTC.

This chain joins TRBV6-4 and TRBJ1-2; 10 bases are shared with TRBD1. Trimming removed 5 bases from V and 8 bases from J; junction bases left unmatched: 11. This CDR3 has 15 residues. Germline V gives CDR1 MRHNA, CDR2 SNTAGT. The CDR3 DNA is TGTGCCAGCAGTCCCTCGGGACAGGGGTTGAGCGGCTACACCTTC. Translation: CASSPSGQGLSGYTF.

This chain joins TRBV5-1 and TRBJ1-1, with TRBD1 identical over 7 bases. From germline, CDR1 is SGHRS and CDR2 YFSETQ. The V segment lost 0 bases and the J segment 8 bases; nucleotides outside the gene matches: 10. The CDR3 has 15 residues. The CDR3, as DNA: TGCGCCAGCAGCTTGGAGGGACAGTCCCACCGAGAAGCTTTCTTT. Translating it yields CASSLEGQSHREAFF.

This clone has only one observation. This chain uses TRBV21-1 with TRBJ1-5; the table's D call TRBD1 went unverified against the DNA. TRBV21-1 is marked as a pseudogene. This CDR3 is 19 amino acids long. The DNA of the CDR3 is TGTGCCAGCAGCAACGGGGGGGGACAGGGGACCTATAGCAATCAGCCCCAGCATTTT. It yields the protein CASSNGGGQGTYSNQPQHF.

V and J are TRBV19 and TRBJ2-7; 9 nucleotides line up with TRBD1. This CDR3 region has 14 residues. Germline CDR1 LNHDA, CDR2 SQIVND (reference sequence). The junction had 9 bases not matched to a gene; V was cut back by 4 bases and J by 8 bases. For the CDR3, the DNA is TGTGCCAGTAGTACCGGGACAGGGACTACGCAGCAGTACTTC. Translation gives CASSTGTGTTQQYF. Supplemented by reference TRBV19 and TRBJ2-7, the full variable domain reads DGGITQSPKYLFRKEGQNVTLSCEQNLNHDAMYWYRQDPGQGLRLIYYSQIVNDFQKGDIAEGYSVSREKKESFPLTVTSAQKNPTAFYLCASSTGTGTTQQYFGPGTRLTVT.

This clone is classed as medium-sized. CDR3 sequence: CASSLGQENSPLHF. The CDR3 nucleotides read TGTGCCAGCAGCTTGGGACAGGAGAATTCACCCCTCCACTTT. This chain joins TRBV5-5 and TRBJ1-6; D is possibly TRBD1 (6 bases). Germline values: CDR1 SGHKS, CDR2 YYEKEE (reference sequence). The V gene lost 0 bases and the J gene lost 7 bases, with 8 bases spanning the gap. The length of the CDR3 is 14 residues.

The CDR3 coding sequence is TGTGCCAGCAGTTACTTACAGGGGCGCAATGAGCAGTTCTTC. It translates to CASSYLQGRNEQFF. The rearrangement uses TRBV6-5 and TRBJ2-1; 7 bases line up with TRBD1. The CDR3 extends over 14 amino acids. V gave up 1 base and J gave up 6 bases; unmatched junction bases: 3. Per the germline V gene, CDR1 is MNHEY and CDR2 is SVGAGI.